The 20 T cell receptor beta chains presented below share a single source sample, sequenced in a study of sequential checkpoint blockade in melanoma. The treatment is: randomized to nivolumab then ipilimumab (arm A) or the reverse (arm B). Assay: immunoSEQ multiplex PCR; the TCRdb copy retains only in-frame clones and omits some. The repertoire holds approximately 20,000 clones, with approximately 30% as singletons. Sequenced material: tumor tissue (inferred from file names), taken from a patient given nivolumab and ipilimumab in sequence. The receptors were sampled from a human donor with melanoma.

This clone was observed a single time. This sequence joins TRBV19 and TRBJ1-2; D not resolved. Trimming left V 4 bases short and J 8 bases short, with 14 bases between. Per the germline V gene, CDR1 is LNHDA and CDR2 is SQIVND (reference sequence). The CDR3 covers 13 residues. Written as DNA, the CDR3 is TGTGCCAGTAGTAAAAACGAACCGGAAGGCTACACCTTC. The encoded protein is CASSKNEPEGYTF.

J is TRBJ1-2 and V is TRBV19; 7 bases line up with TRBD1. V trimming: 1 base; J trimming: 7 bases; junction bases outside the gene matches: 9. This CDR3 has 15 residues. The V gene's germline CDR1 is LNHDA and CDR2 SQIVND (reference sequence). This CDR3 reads CASSIGDTGTAGYTF. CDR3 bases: TGTGCCAGTAGTATAGGAGATACCGGGACAGCTGGCTACACCTTC.

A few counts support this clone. CDR3: CASRKRGGTGREQYF. The CDR3, as DNA: TGTGCCAGCCGTAAAAGGGGGGGGACAGGGCGCGAGCAGTACTTC. The chain is built from TRBV28 and TRBJ2-7; 9 bases match TRBD1. This CDR3 region has 15 residues. Per germline, CDR1 MDHEN and CDR2 SYDVKM. Germline trimming cut 8 bases from V and 6 bases from J; bases unmatched to any gene: 14.

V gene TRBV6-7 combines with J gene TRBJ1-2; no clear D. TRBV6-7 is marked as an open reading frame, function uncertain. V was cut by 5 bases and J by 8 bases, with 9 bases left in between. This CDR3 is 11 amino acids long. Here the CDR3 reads CASSPGGGYTF. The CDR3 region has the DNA TGTGCCAGCAGTCCAGGAGGCGGCTACACCTTC.

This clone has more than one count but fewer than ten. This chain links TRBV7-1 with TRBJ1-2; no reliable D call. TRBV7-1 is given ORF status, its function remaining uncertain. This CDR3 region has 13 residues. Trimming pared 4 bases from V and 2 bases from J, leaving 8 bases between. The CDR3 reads CASSYDKNYGYTF. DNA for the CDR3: TGTGCCAGCAGCTACGACAAGAACTATGGCTACACCTTC.

The CDR3 reads CASTRGLEYGYTF. As DNA, the CDR3 is TGTGCCAGCACCCGGGGGCTTGAATATGGCTACACCTTC. The rearrangement links TRBV28 to TRBJ1-2; perhaps TRBD1 as D (6 bases). Trimming removed 7 bases from V and 5 bases from J, with 14 bases in between. The CDR3 has 13 amino acids. CDR1 MDHEN and CDR2 SYDVKM come from the germline V gene.

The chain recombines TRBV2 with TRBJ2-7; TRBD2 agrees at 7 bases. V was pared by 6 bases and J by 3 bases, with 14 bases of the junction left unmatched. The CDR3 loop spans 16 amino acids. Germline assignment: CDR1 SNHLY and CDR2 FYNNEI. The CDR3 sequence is CASRTPDGEGSYEQYF. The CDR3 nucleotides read TGTGCCAGCAGGACGCCCGATGGGGAGGGGAGCTACGAGCAGTACTTC.

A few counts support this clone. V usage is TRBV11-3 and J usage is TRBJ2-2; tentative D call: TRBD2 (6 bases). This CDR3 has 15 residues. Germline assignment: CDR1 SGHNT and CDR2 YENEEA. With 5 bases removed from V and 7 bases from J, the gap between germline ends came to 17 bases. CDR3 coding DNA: TGTGCCAGCAGCGCACCGACTAGGGTTAACGGGGAGCTGTTTTTT. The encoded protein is CASSAPTRVNGELFF. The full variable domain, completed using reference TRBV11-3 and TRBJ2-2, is EAGVVQSPRYKIIEKKQPVAFWCNPISGHNTLYWYLQNLGQGPELLIRYENEEAVDDSQLPKDRFSAERLKGVDSTLKIQPAELGDSAVYLCASSAPTRVNGELFFGEGSRLTVL.

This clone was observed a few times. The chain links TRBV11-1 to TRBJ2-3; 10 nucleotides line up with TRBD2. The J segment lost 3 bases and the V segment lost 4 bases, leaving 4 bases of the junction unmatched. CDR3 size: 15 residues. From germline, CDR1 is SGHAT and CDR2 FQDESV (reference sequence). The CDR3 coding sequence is TGTGCCAGCAGCTCCGATAGCGGGAGGACAGATACGCAGTATTTT. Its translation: CASSSDSGRTDTQYF.

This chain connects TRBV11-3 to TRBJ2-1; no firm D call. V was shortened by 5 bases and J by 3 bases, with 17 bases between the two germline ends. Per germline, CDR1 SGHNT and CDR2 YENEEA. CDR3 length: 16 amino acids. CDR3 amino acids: CASSPDGTQLYNEQFF. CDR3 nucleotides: TGTGCCAGCAGCCCGGACGGAACCCAACTCTACAATGAGCAGTTCTTC.

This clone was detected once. CDR3 amino acids: CASSPPEGRAGHNEQFF. CDR3 DNA: TGTGCCAGCTCACCCCCTGAAGGGAGAGCGGGACACAATGAGCAGTTCTTC. The genes are TRBV18 and TRBJ2-1, with TRBD2 matching 7 bases. J lost 5 bases, V lost 3 bases, and 13 bases had no gene match. This CDR3 spans 17 amino acids. Looked up from germline, CDR1 is KGHSH and CDR2 is LQKENI.

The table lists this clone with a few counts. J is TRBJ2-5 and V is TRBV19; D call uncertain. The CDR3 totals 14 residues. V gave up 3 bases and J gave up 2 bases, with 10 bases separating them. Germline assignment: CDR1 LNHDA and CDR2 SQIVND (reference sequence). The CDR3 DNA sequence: TGTGCCAGTAGTATTTGGTCCGCTCAAGAGACCCAGTACTTC. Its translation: CASSIWSAQETQYF.

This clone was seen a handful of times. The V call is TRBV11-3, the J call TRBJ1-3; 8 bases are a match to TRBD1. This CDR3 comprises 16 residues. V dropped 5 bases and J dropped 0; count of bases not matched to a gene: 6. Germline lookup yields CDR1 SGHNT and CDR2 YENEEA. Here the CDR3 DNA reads TGTGCCAGCAGCCCAGGACAGGGATTCTCTGGAAACACCATATATTTT. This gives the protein CASSPGQGFSGNTIYF.

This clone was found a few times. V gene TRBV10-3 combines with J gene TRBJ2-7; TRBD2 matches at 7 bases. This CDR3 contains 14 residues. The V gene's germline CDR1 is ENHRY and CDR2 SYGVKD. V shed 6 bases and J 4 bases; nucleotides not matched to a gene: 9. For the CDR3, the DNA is TGTGCCATCAGGGGCGGGGGAACCGTATACGAGCAGTACTTC. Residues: CAIRGGGTVYEQYF.

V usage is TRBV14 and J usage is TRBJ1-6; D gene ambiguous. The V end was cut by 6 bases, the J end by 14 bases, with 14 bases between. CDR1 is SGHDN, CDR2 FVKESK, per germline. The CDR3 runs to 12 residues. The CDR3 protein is CASSAGLLALHF. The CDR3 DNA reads TGTGCCAGCAGTGCAGGCCTTCTGGCCCTCCACTTT.

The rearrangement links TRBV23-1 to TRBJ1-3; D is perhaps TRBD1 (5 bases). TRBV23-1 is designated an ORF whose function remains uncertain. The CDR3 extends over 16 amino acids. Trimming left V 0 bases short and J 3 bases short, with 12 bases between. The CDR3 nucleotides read TGCGCCAGCAGTCAATCGGACATGGTAAATGGAAACACCATATATTTT. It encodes CASSQSDMVNGNTIYF.

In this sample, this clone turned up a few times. This CDR3 is CASSEGWSSYNEQFF. CDR3 bases read: TGTGCCAGCAGTGAAGGGTGGTCGTCGTACAATGAGCAGTTC. This chain connects TRBV6-1 to TRBJ2-1, with no clear D. The CDR3 end falls 1 residue outside the read, so it is completed with the germline J gene. The CDR3 has 15 residues. Looked up from germline, CDR1 is MNHNS and CDR2 is SASEGT. The germline V and J ends were trimmed by 1 base and 4 bases, with 11 bases remaining between them.

CDR3 bases: TGTGCCAGCAGTCCCGGGACTCGGAAGTTCTTC. Protein product: CASSPGTRKFF. The chain couples TRBV6-9 to TRBJ2-1; weak D call: TRBD2 (6 bases). Trimming took off 5 bases at V and 14 bases at J, with 13 bases between the two ends. Germline CDR1 is MNHGY and CDR2 is SVAAGI. The CDR3 extends over 11 amino acids.

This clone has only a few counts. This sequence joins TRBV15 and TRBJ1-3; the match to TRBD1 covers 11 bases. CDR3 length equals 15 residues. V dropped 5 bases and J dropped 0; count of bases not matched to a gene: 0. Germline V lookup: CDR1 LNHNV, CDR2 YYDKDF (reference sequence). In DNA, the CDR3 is TGTGCCACCAGCGGGACAGGGGGCTCTGGAAACACCATATATTTT. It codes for CATSGTGGSGNTIYF.

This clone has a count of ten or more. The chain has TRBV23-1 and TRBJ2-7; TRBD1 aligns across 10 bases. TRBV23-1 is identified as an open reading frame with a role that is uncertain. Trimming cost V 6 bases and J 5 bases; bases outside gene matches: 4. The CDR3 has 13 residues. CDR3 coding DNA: TGCGCCAGCAGCCAGGGACAGGGGAACGAGCAGTACTTC. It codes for CASSQGQGNEQYF.